The next 30 T cell receptor beta chains were all read from a single sample in a study of blood T cell repertoires in COVID-19. The table came from immunoSEQ multiplex PCR; TCRdb's copy has only in-frame clones and leaves some out. The sample holds fewer than 250,000 clones, 84% seen once. Sequences were obtained from PBMCs or T cells enriched from blood (not recorded which). Every receptor here comes from a woman between 25 and 40 years old who had recovered from COVID-19.

The J gene is TRBJ2-1, the V gene TRBV3-1 (or the pseudogene TRBV3-2); TRBD2 aligns across 9 bases. Germline CDR1 is LGHDT and CDR2 is YNNKEL (reference sequence). This CDR3 contains 14 residues. CDR3: CASQSGRLNNEQFF. For the CDR3, the DNA is TGTGCGTCCCAGAGCGGGAGGTTAAACAATGAGCAGTTCTTC.

This chain connects TRBV7-2 to TRBJ2-7; 8 bases map to TRBD2. Germline CDR1 reads SGHTA; CDR2 reads FQGNSA. V dropped 1 base and J dropped 0; count of bases not matched to a gene: 2. The CDR3 runs 15 residues. CDR3 in DNA: TGTGCCAGCAGCTTAGGGACTAGCTACTCCTACGAGCAGTACTTC. Translating it yields CASSLGTSYSYEQYF.

This clone was detected only a few times. This chain links TRBV7-2 with TRBJ2-7; 9 nucleotides align to TRBD1. J was trimmed by 4 bases and V by 5 bases; bases with no gene match: 9. The germline V gene has CDR1 SGHTA and CDR2 FQGNSA. The CDR3 extends over 15 amino acids. CDR3 DNA: TGTGCCAGCAGCGCTCCGGGACAGGGTCAATACGAGCAGTACTTC. As protein: CASSAPGQGQYEQYF.

This clone was counted at least ten times. The chain has TRBV25-1 and TRBJ1-4, with 7 bases identical to TRBD1. CDR1 MGHDK and CDR2 SYGVNS come from the germline V gene. The CDR3 runs to 13 residues. With 2 bases clipped from V and 11 bases from J, the junction kept 5 bases outside the gene matches. CDR3 region: CASSELPGGKLFF. The CDR3, as DNA: TGTGCCAGCAGTGAACTTCCAGGGGGGAAACTGTTTTTT.

The genes are TRBV10-2 and TRBJ2-7; 12 bases line up with TRBD2. The CDR3 has 17 amino acids. The germline V gene has CDR1 WSHSY and CDR2 SAAADI. Losses at the gene ends were 1 base for V and 2 bases for J; bases not matched to a gene: 6. The CDR3 nucleotides are TGCGCCAGCAGTGAGTGGCTAGCGGGAGGGACCCCCTACGAGCAGTACTTC. Protein: CASSEWLAGGTPYEQYF.

The gene calls are TRBV7-3 and TRBJ2-2; D remains ambiguous. The CDR3 contains 14 residues. Germline-derived CDR1 and CDR2 are SGHTA and FQGTGA. V was trimmed by 2 bases and J by 2 bases, leaving 6 bases between them. DNA for the CDR3: TGTGCCAGCAGCTTACAGGCTAACACCGGGGAGCTGTTTTTT. Amino acids: CASSLQANTGELFF.

The chain employs TRBV20-1 and TRBJ2-5; no clear D. The CDR3 extends over 11 amino acids. With 1 base removed from V and 5 bases from J, the gap between germline ends came to 5 bases. CDR1 is DFQATT and CDR2 is SNEGSKA in the germline V gene (reference sequence). The CDR3 spells CSARVVETQYF. CDR3 in DNA: TGCAGTGCTAGAGTCGTCGAGACCCAGTACTTC.

As regards this clone: This same CDR3 is encoded by further DNA sequences in the sample. CDR3 in amino acids: CASRPTGNYGYTF. In nucleotides, the CDR3 is TGTGCCAGCAGACCGACAGGAAACTATGGCTACACCTTC. The chain is built from TRBV28 and TRBJ1-2; weak D call: TRBD1 (6 bases). This CDR3 is 13 amino acids long. In germline, CDR1 is MDHEN, CDR2 SYDVKM. Trimming removed 6 bases from V and 2 bases from J, with 10 bases in between.

This clone has just one count. This chain's CDR3 is CASSFRGLYQPQHF. CDR3 in DNA: TGTGCCAGCAGCTTCCGGGGTCTGTATCAGCCCCAGCATTTT. This rearrangement joins TRBV5-6 to TRBJ1-5; D uncertain. Germline lookup yields CDR1 SGHDT and CDR2 YYEEEE. This CDR3 is 14 amino acids long. V was cut by 2 bases and J by 5 bases, with 11 bases left in between.

This sequence joins TRBV12-3 or TRBV12-4 and TRBJ1-2, with D hard to call. V lost 3 bases and J lost 6, with 11 bases in between. The length of the CDR3 is 13 residues. The CDR3 DNA sequence: TGTGCCAGCAGTTTTCGGGGTTGGGATGGCTACACCTTC. This sequence encodes CASSFRGWDGYTF.

The CDR3 loop reads CASSLLVAGEGEQFF. The CDR3 DNA sequence: TGCGCCAGCAGCTTGTTGGTAGCGGGAGAAGGTGAGCAGTTCTTC. The chain joins TRBV5-1 to TRBJ2-1, with 9 bases matching TRBD2. The CDR3 consists of 15 residues. Germline V gene sequence: CDR1 SGHRS, CDR2 YFSETQ. The trim removed 1 base at V and 9 bases at J, leaving 8 bases unmatched. Full variable domain (missing parts from reference TRBV5-1 and TRBJ2-1): KAGVTQTPRYLIKTRGQQVTLSCSPISGHRSVSWYQQTPGQGLQFLFEYFSETQRNKGNFPGRFSGRQFSNSRSEMNVSTLELGDSALYLCASSLLVAGEGEQFFGPGTRLTVL.

The chain has TRBV20-1 and TRBJ2-7; a weak D match, TRBD2 (5 bases). Germline V gene lookup returns CDR1 DFQATT and CDR2 SNEGSKA (reference sequence). CDR3 length equals 11 residues. With 5 bases removed from V and 3 bases from J, the gap between germline ends came to 8 bases. CDR3 in amino acids: CSAAGLYEQYV. The CDR3 DNA reads as TGCAGTGCTGCGGGCCTCTACGAGCAGTACGTC.

The rearrangement joins TRBV10-3 to TRBJ2-2, with D perhaps TRBD1 (6 bases). The CDR3 is 12 amino acids. V was shortened by 10 bases and J by 5 bases, with 11 bases between the two germline ends. Germline CDR1 ENHRY, CDR2 SYGVKD. CDR3 loop: CATNTGTGELFF. The CDR3 DNA reads TGTGCCACAAATACAGGGACCGGGGAGCTGTTTTTT.

The chain combines TRBV24-1 with TRBJ2-1, with 7 bases identical to TRBD2. The germline V gene encodes CDR1 KGHDR and CDR2 SFDVKD. The CDR3 runs to 16 residues. Trimming at V came to 3 bases and at J to 4 bases, leaving 8 bases not matched to a gene. As DNA, the CDR3 is TGTGCCACCAGTGATCCTACCCTAGCGGCTTACAATGAGCAGTTCTTC. Encoded protein: CATSDPTLAAYNEQFF.

V usage is TRBV18 and J usage is TRBJ1-4; D uncertain. CDR3 size: 13 residues. The germline V gene encodes CDR1 KGHSH and CDR2 LQKENI. The V and J ends lost 3 bases and 4 bases respectively, with 6 bases between them. CDR3 bases: TGTGCCAGCTCACCCATACTTAATGAAAAACTGTTTTTT. Amino acid sequence: CASSPILNEKLFF.

This clone was seen a handful of times. This chain joins TRBV15 and TRBJ1-5; D remains ambiguous. The V end was cut by 0 bases, the J end by 6 bases, with 6 bases between. Germline V gene lookup returns CDR1 LNHNV and CDR2 YYDKDF (reference sequence). The CDR3 is 13 residues long. The CDR3 nucleotides are TGTGCCACCAGCAGAGATGAGGTTCAGCCCCAGCATTTT. Its translation is CATSRDEVQPQHF.

About this clone itself: This CDR3 is also generated by other DNA sequences in the sample. This sequence joins TRBV28 and TRBJ1-1; D is undetermined. CDR1 and CDR2 (germline): MDHEN, SYDVKM. V shed 2 bases and J shed 1 base, with 11 bases lying between them. The CDR3 has 15 amino acids. CDR3 amino acids: CASSLPGQKNTEAFF. The CDR3 DNA sequence: TGTGCCAGCAGTTTACCTGGTCAGAAGAACACTGAAGCTTTCTTT.

The gene calls are TRBV5-8 and TRBJ1-1; weak D call: TRBD1 (5 bases). V gave up 2 bases and J gave up 5 bases, with 22 bases separating them. The V gene's germline CDR1 is SGHTS and CDR2 YDEGEE. CDR3 length: 17 amino acids. The CDR3 protein is CASSLTWGDRDGTEAFF. The CDR3 nucleotides are TGTGCCAGCAGCTTAACTTGGGGGGACCGAGATGGAACTGAAGCTTTCTTT.

V gene TRBV7-9 combines with J gene TRBJ1-3; 10 bases fit TRBD1. V lost 3 bases, J lost 6 bases, and 14 bases stayed unmatched. The CDR3 loop spans 18 amino acids. In germline, CDR1 is SEHNR, CDR2 FQNEAQ (reference sequence). The CDR3 nucleotides read TGTGCCAGCAGCTTGCCGGGACAGGGGTCGAACAACCTAAACACCATATATTTT. It translates to CASSLPGQGSNNLNTIYF.

The rearrangement joins TRBV3-1 (or the pseudogene TRBV3-2) to TRBJ2-1, with TRBD2 identical over 10 bases. Germline V gene data show CDR1 as LGHDT and CDR2 as YNNKEL (reference sequence). The V gene end was trimmed by 3 bases and the J gene end by 4 bases; junction bases not matched to a gene: 9. The CDR3 contains 17 residues. This CDR3 reads CASSHRRTSGEYNEQFF. The CDR3 bases are TGTGCCAGCAGCCACAGGAGGACTAGCGGAGAGTACAATGAGCAGTTCTTC.

The chain uses TRBV7-2 and TRBJ2-3, with D hard to call. The CDR3 covers 14 residues. CDR1 is SGHTA and CDR2 is FQGNSA in the germline V gene. Trimming took 1 base from V and 1 from J, leaving 6 bases between them. In DNA, the CDR3 is TGTGCCAGCAGCTTAGGAGTTGGCACAGATACGCAGTATTTT. It yields the protein CASSLGVGTDTQYF.

V usage is TRBV19 and J usage is TRBJ2-7; TRBD2 is a possible D gene (5 bases). Germline assignment: CDR1 LNHDA and CDR2 SQIVND (reference sequence). V was pared by 5 bases and J by 4 bases, with 18 bases between. The CDR3 has 15 amino acids. This CDR3 reads CASSPFPGIGYEQYF. CDR3 in DNA: TGTGCCAGTAGTCCTTTTCCGGGAATCGGTTACGAGCAGTACTTC.

The chain has TRBV5-1 and TRBJ2-7; D may be TRBD1 (6 bases). Germline lookup yields CDR1 SGHRS and CDR2 YFSETQ. The CDR3 loop spans 13 amino acids. V was shortened by 2 bases and J by 1 base, with 7 bases between the two germline ends. The CDR3 sequence: CASSFGQSYEQYF. As DNA, the CDR3 is TGCGCCAGCAGCTTCGGACAGTCCTACGAGCAGTACTTC.

This clone was recorded a few times. The V gene is TRBV5-1, the J gene TRBJ2-4, with TRBD1 matching over 7 bases. V gave up 6 bases and J gave up 6 bases; unmatched junction bases: 6. The V gene's germline CDR1 is SGHRS and CDR2 YFSETQ. CDR3 length: 13 amino acids. The CDR3 region has the DNA TGCGCCAGCACCTCAGGGGGTGGAAACATTCAGTACTTC. It encodes CASTSGGGNIQYF.

The chain uses TRBV10-2 and TRBJ2-2; TRBD2 is a possible D gene (7 bases). Trimming removed 3 bases at V and 6 bases at J, with 20 bases between. Germline V gene data show CDR1 as WSHSY and CDR2 as SAAADI. This CDR3 is built from 17 residues. The CDR3 coding sequence is TGCGCCAGCAGTGAAGGCCCCAGGAGGGGGGGACCCGGGGAGCTGTTTTTT. Protein sequence: CASSEGPRRGGPGELFF.

This chain links TRBV19 with TRBJ1-2; the D is unclear. The germline V gene encodes CDR1 LNHDA and CDR2 SQIVND (reference sequence). Trimming shortened V by 5 bases and J by 2 bases, and 9 bases separated the two germline ends. The CDR3 is made up of 13 amino acids. The CDR3 sequence: CASSWAGNYGYTF. CDR3 bases: TGTGCCAGTAGTTGGGCAGGCAACTATGGCTACACCTTC.

The chain couples TRBV19 to TRBJ1-1, with D tentatively TRBD1 (5 bases). Trimming removed 7 bases from V and 5 bases from J, with 11 bases in between. The V gene's germline CDR1 is LNHDA and CDR2 SQIVND (reference sequence). CDR3 length: 12 amino acids. CDR3 region: CASTDSSTEAFF. The DNA for the CDR3 is TGTGCCAGTACCGACAGTTCAACTGAAGCTTTCTTT.

A few counts support this clone. The CDR3 loop reads CASSRPQAMSAEAFF. CDR3 nucleotide sequence: TGTGCCAGCAGCCGCCCCCAGGCAATGAGTGCTGAAGCTTTCTTT. This chain connects TRBV6-5 to TRBJ1-1; D remains ambiguous. The CDR3 spans 15 residues. Germline V CDR1 and CDR2: MNHEY, SVGAGI. Trimming left V 6 bases short and J 6 bases short, with 20 bases between.

V usage is TRBV7-8 and J usage is TRBJ2-5, with TRBD1 as a possible D gene (6 bases). Germline-derived CDR1 and CDR2 are SGHVS and FQNEAQ. V lost 6 bases and J lost 0, with 20 bases in between. This CDR3 spans 17 amino acids. CDR3 coding DNA: TGTGCCAGCAGTATTGTCCGGGACACTCCGTACCAAGAGACCCAGTACTTC. It specifies CASSIVRDTPYQETQYF.

The chain recombines TRBV5-1 with TRBJ1-3; D is undetermined. The CDR3 is 16 amino acids. Germline CDR1 reads SGHRS; CDR2 reads YFSETQ. V dropped 3 bases and J dropped 0 bases, with 13 bases sitting between them. For the CDR3, the DNA is TGCGCCAGCAGCTCTCATCAACTAGACTCTGGAAACACCATATATTTT. Amino acid sequence: CASSSHQLDSGNTIYF. Variable domain in full (rest from reference TRBV5-1 and TRBJ1-3): KAGVTQTPRYLIKTRGQQVTLSCSPISGHRSVSWYQQTPGQGLQFLFEYFSETQRNKGNFPGRFSGRQFSNSRSEMNVSTLELGDSALYLCASSSHQLDSGNTIYFGEGSWLTVV.